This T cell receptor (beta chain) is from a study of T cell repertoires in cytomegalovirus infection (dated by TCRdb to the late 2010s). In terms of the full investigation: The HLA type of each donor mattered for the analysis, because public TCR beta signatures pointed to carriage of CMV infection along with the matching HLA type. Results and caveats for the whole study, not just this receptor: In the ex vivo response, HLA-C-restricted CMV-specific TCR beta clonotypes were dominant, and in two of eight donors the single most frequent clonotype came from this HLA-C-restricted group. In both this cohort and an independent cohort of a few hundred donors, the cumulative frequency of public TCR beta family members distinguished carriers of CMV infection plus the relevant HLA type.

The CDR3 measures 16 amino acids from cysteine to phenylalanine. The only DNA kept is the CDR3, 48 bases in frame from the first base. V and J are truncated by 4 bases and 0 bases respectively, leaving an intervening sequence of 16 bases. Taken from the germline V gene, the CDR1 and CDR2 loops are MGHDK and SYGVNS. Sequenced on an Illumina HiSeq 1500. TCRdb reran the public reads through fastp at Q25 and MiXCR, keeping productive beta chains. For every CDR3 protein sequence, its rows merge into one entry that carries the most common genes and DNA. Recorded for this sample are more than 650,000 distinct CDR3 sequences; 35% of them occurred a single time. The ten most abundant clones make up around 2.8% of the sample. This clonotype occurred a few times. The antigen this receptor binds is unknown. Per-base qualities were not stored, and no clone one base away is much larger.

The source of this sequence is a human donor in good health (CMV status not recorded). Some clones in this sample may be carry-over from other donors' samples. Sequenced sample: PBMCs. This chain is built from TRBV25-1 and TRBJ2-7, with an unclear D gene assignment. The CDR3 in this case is CASSAPVTSYSYEQYF. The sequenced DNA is TGTGCCAGCAGTGCCCCGGTCACTTCATACTCCTACGAGCAGTACTTC.